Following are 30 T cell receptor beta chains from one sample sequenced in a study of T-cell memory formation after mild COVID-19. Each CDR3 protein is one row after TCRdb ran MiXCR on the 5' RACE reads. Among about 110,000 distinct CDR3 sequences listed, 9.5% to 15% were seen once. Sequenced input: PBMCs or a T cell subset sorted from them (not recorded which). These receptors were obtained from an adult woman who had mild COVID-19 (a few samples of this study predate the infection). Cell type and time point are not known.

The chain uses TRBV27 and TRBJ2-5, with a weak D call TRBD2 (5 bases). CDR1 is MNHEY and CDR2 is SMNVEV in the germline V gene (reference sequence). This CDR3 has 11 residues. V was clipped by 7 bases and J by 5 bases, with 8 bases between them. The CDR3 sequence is CASIWRETQYF. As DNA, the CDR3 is TGTGCCAGCATCTGGAGGGAGACCCAGTACTTC.

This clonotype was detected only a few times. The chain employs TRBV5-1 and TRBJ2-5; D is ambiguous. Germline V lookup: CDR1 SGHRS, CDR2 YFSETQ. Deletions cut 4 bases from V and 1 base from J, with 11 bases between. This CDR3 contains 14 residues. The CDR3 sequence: CASSATGRQETQYF. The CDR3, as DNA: TGCGCCAGCAGCGCCACCGGACGCCAAGAGACCCAGTACTTC. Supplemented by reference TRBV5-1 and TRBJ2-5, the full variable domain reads KAGVTQTPRYLIKTRGQQVTLSCSPISGHRSVSWYQQTPGQGLQFLFEYFSETQRNKGNFPGRFSGRQFSNSRSEMNVSTLELGDSALYLCASSATGRQETQYFGPGTRLLVL.

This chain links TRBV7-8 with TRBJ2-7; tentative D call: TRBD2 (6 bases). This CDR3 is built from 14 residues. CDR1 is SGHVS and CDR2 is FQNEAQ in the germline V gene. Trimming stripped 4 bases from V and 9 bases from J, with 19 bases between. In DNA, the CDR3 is TGTGCCAGCAGCTCATCGTGGGACTTTAAGGGGCAGTACTTC. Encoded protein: CASSSSWDFKGQYF.

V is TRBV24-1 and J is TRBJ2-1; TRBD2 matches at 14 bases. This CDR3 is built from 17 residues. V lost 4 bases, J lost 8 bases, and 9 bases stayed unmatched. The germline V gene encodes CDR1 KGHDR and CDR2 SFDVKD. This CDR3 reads CATSDLGTSGSWDEQFF. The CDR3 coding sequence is TGTGCCACCAGTGACCTCGGGACTAGCGGGAGTTGGGATGAGCAGTTCTTC.

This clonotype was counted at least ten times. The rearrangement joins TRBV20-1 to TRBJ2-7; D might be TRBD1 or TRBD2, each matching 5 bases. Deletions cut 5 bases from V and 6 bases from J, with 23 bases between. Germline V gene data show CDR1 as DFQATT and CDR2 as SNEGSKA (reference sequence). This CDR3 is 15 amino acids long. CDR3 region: CSAGRGLKLSSEQYF. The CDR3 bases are TGCAGTGCTGGCCGGGGCCTCAAACTCTCTTCCGAGCAGTACTTC.

CDR3 sequence (DNA): TGCGCCAGCAGCCAAGATGGCTCAGGCTACGAGCAGTACTTC. It is translated as CASSQDGSGYEQYF. The V and J genes are TRBV4-1 and TRBJ2-7; D ambiguous. V lost 0 bases and J lost 3, with 9 bases in between. Germline V gene data show CDR1 as MGHRA and CDR2 as YSYEKL. CDR3 size: 14 residues.

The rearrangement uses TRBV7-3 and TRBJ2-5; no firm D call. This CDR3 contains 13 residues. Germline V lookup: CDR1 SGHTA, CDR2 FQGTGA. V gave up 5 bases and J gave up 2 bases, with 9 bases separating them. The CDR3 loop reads CASSPDPQETQYF. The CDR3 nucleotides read TGTGCCAGCAGCCCGGACCCTCAAGAGACCCAGTACTTC.

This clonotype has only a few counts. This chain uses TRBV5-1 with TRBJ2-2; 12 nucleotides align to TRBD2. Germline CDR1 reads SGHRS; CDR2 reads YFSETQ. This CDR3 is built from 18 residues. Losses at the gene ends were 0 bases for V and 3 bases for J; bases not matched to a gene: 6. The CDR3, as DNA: TGCGCCAGCAGCTTGGTCCCTAGCGGGAGGGCCGACACCGGGGAGCTGTTTTTT. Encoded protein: CASSLVPSGRADTGELFF.

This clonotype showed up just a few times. CDR3 DNA: TGTGCCATCAGTGAGTCGGCTAGCGGACACAATGAGCAGTTCTTC. Encoded protein: CAISESASGHNEQFF. The gene calls are TRBV10-3 and TRBJ2-1; TRBD2 aligns across 7 bases. J gave up 5 bases and V 0 bases, and 4 bases lay outside the gene matches. CDR3 size: 15 residues. Looked up from germline, CDR1 is ENHRY and CDR2 is SYGVKD.

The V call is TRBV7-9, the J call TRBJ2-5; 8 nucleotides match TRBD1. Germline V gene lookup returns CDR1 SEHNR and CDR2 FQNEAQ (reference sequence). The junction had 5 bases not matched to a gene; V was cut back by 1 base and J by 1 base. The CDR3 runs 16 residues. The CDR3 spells CASSLVPQGAQETQYF. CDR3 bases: TGTGCCAGCAGCTTAGTCCCTCAGGGGGCCCAAGAGACCCAGTACTTC.

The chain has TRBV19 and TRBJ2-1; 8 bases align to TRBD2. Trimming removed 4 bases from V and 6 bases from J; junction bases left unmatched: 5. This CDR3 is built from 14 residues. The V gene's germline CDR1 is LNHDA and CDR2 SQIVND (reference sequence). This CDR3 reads CASSNGLAGNEQFF. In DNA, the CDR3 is TGTGCCAGTAGTAATGGACTAGCAGGCAATGAGCAGTTCTTC.

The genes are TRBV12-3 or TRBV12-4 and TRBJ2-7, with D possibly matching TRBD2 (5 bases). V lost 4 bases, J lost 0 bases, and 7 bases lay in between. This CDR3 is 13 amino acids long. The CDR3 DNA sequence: TGTGCCAGCAGTTCCGACTACTCCTACGAGCAGTACTTC. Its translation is CASSSDYSYEQYF.

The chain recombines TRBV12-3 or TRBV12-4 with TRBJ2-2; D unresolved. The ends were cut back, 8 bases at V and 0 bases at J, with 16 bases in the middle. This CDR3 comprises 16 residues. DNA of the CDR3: TGTGCCAGCTCCCCTTTGCAGGAAACGAACACCGGGGAGCTGTTTTTT. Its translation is CASSPLQETNTGELFF.

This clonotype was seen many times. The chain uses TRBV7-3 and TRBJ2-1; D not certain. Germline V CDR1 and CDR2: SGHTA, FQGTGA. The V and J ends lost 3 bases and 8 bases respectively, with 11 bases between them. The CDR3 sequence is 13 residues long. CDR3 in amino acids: CASSFTSGYEQFF. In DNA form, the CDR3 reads TGTGCCAGCAGCTTCACGTCAGGATATGAGCAGTTCTTC.

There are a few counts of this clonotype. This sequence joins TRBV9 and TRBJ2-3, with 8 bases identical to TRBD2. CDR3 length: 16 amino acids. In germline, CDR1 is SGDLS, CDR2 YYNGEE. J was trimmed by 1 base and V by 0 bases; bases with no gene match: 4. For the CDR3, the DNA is TGTGCCAGCAGCGTAGGTAGTAGCGGGGGCACAGATACGCAGTATTTT. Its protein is CASSVGSSGGTDTQYF.

CDR3 in amino acids: CASGTGNTGELFF. The CDR3 nucleotides are TGTGCCTCCGGGACAGGGAACACCGGGGAGCTGTTTTTT. The V and J genes are TRBV30 and TRBJ2-2; 8 bases map to TRBD1. Germline V gene sequence: CDR1 GTSNPN, CDR2 SVGIG (reference sequence). CDR3 length: 13 residues. The V segment lost 7 bases and the J segment 1 base; nucleotides outside the gene matches: 2.

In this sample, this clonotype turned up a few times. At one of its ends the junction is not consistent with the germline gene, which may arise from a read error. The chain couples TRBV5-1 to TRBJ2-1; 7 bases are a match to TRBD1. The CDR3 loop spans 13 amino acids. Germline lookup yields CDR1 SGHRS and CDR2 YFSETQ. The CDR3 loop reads CASNLQGVNEQFF. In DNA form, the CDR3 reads TGCGCCAGCAACTTGCAGGGGGTCAATGAGCAGTTCTTC.

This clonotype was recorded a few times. This CDR3 is CASSEAPSNRFNSNQPQHF. For the CDR3, the DNA is TGTGCCAGCAGTGAAGCCCCGTCTAACAGATTCAATAGCAATCAGCCCCAGCATTTT. V is TRBV6-1 and J is TRBJ1-5; D is ambiguous. V was trimmed by 0 bases and J by 0 bases, leaving 18 bases between them. Germline CDR1 is MNHNS and CDR2 is SASEGT. The CDR3 loop spans 19 amino acids.

The CDR3 sequence: CASSLETGGGGYTF. CDR3 DNA: TGCGCCAGCAGCTTGGAAACAGGGGGAGGTGGCTACACCTTC. The V and J genes are TRBV5-1 and TRBJ1-2; 8 bases align to TRBD1. The J segment lost 7 bases and the V segment lost 0 bases, leaving 5 bases of the junction unmatched. Looked up from germline, CDR1 is SGHRS and CDR2 is YFSETQ. This CDR3 contains 14 residues.

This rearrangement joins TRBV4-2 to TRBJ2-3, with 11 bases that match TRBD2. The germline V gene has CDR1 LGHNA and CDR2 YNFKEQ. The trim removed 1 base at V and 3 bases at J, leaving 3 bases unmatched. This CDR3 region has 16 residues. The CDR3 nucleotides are TGTGCCAGCAGCCAAGTTCCTAGCGGGGGGACAGATACGCAGTATTTT. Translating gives CASSQVPSGGTDTQYF.

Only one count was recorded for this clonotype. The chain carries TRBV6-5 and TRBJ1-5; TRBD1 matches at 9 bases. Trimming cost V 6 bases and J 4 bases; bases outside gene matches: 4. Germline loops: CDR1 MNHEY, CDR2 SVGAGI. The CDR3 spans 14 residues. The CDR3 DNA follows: TGTGCCAGCAGACTTGGGACAGGGAATCAGCCCCAGCATTTT. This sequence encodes CASRLGTGNQPQHF.

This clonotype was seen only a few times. The CDR3 is CASSPTPRSYNEQFF. The CDR3, as DNA: TGCGCCAGCAGCCCGACACCCCGCTCCTACAATGAGCAGTTCTTC. The V call is TRBV4-1, the J call TRBJ2-1; D gene uncertain. Germline-derived CDR1 and CDR2 are MGHRA and YSYEKL. V lost 4 bases to trimming and J lost 0 bases, with 10 bases between them. CDR3 length: 15 amino acids.

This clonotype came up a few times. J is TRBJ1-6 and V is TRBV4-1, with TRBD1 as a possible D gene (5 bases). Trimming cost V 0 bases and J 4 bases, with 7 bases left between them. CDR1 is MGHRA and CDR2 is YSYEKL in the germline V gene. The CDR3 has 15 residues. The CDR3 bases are TGCGCCAGCAGCCAAGACAGGGTTTATAATTCACCCCTCCACTTT. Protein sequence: CASSQDRVYNSPLHF.

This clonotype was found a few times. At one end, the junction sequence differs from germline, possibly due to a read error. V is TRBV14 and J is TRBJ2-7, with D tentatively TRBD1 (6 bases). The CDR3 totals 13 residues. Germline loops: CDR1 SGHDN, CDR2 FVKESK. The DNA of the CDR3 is TGTGCCAGCAGTCAAGGACAGCCCTACGAGCAGTACTTC. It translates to CASSQGQPYEQYF. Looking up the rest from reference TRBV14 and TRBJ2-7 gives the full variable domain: EAGVTQFPSHSVIEKGQTVTLRCDPISGHDNLYWYRRVMGKEIKFLLHFVKESKQDESGMPNNRFLAERTGGTYSTLKVQPAELEDSGVYFCASSQGQPYEQYFGPGTRLTVT.

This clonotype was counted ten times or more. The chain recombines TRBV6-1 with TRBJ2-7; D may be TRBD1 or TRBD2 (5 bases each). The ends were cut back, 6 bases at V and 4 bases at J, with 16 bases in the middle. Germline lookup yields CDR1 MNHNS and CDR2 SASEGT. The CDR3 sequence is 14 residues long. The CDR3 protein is CASRKGTLGYEQYF. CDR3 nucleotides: TGTGCCAGCAGAAAAGGGACCCTGGGATACGAGCAGTACTTC.

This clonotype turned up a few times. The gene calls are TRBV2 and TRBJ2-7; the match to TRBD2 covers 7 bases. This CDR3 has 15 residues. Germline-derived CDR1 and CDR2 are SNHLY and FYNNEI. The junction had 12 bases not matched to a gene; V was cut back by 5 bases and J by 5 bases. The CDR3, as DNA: TGTGCCAGCAGTTCCCTTGTTGCGGGAGACCACGAGCAGTACTTC. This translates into CASSSLVAGDHEQYF.

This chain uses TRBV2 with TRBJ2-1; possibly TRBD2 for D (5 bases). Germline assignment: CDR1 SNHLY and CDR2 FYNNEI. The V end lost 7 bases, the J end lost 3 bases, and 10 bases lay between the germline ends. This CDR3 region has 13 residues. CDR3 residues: CASIATRYNEQFF. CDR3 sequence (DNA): TGTGCCAGCATAGCGACCCGCTACAATGAGCAGTTCTTC.

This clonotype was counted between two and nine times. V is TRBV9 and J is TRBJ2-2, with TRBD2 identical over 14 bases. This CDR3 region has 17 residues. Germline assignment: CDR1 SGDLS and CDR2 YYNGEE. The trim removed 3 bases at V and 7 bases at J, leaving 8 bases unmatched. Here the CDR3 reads CASSAPGLAGVVGELFF. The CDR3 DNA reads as TGTGCCAGCAGCGCCCCGGGACTAGCGGGAGTTGTCGGGGAGCTGTTTTTT.

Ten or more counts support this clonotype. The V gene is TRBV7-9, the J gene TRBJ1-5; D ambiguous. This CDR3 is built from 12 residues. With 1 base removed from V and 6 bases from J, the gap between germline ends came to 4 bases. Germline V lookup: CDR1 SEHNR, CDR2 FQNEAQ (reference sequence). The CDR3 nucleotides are TGTGCCAGCAGCTTAGAGGGTCAGCCCCAGCATTTT. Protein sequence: CASSLEGQPQHF.

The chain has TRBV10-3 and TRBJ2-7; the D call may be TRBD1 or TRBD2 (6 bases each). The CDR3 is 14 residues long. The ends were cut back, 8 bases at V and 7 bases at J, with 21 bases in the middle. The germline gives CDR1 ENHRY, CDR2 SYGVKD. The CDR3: CAIGDSQGTGEQYF. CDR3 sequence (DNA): TGTGCCATCGGGGACTCACAGGGTACGGGGGAGCAGTACTTC.